A single sample gave rise to the 2 T cell receptor beta chains below, sequenced in a study of blood T cell repertoires in COVID-19. The protocol was immunoSEQ multiplex PCR, while the TCRdb copy is restricted to in-frame clones and leaves out a portion. The sample yields around 170,000 clones, 80% to 85% seen once. The sample taken for sequencing was peripheral blood. The receptors come from a woman in her thirties or forties with acute or convalescent COVID-19.

This clone appeared a single time. J is TRBJ1-5 and V is TRBV18; the match to TRBD1 covers 7 bases. The CDR3 has 15 residues. V shed 4 bases and J 5 bases; nucleotides not matched to a gene: 8. Looked up from germline, CDR1 is KGHSH and CDR2 is LQKENI. Here the CDR3 DNA reads TGTGCCAGCTCACGGAATCGCGACAGGGATCAGCCCCAGCATTTT. It is translated as CASSRNRDRDQPQHF.

The J gene is TRBJ1-5, the V gene TRBV18; the D is unclear. The germline V gene has CDR1 KGHSH and CDR2 LQKENI. The ends were cut back, 1 base at V and 2 bases at J, with 15 bases in the middle. The CDR3 totals 17 residues. CDR3 DNA sequence: TGTGCCAGCTCACCACAGAATCCAGGTCTTGGCAATCAGCCCCAGCATTTT. Amino acid sequence: CASSPQNPGLGNQPQHF.